This T cell receptor (beta chain) was sequenced during a study of type 1 regulatory T cells. Study overall: T-allo10 is a Tr1-enriched, alloantigen-specific CD4 T cell product made in vitro.

Graft donor-derived T-allo10 cells were described as host-alloantigen-specific, anergic, and alloantigen-specifically suppressive. This clonotype was detected a few times. The antigen remains undetermined. CDR3 length: 13 amino acids. Trimming pared 8 bases from V and 5 bases from J, leaving 15 bases between. Germline V lookup: CDR1 MNHEY, CDR2 SMNVEV (reference sequence). TCRdb itself ran the reads through MiXCR, one entry per CDR3 protein. The sample lists about 68,000 distinct CDR3 sequences, around 60% occurring once. The sequence came from a human donor in good health. Sequencing was done on a sample of cultured T cells, either the whole culture or a sorted T cell fraction (not recorded which). Subset in this sample: Tr1-enriched cell product generated in vitro against host alloantigens. The chain carries TRBV27 and TRBJ1-1; tentatively, D is TRBD1 (6 bases). CDR3 region: CASGGVFSTEAFF. DNA for the CDR3: TGTGCCAGCGGGGGCGTGTTCTCTACTGAAGCTTTCTTT.